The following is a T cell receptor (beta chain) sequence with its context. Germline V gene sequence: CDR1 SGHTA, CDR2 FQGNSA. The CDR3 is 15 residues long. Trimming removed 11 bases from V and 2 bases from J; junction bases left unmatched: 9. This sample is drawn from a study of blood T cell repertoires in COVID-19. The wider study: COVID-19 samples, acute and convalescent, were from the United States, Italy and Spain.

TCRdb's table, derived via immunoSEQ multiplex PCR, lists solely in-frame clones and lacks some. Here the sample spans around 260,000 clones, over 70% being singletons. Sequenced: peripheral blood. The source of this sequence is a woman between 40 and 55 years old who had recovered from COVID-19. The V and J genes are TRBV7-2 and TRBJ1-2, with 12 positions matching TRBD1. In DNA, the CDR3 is TGTGCCTCTTCTGGGACAGGGGGCTTGAACTATGGCTACACCTTC. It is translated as CASSGTGGLNYGYTF.